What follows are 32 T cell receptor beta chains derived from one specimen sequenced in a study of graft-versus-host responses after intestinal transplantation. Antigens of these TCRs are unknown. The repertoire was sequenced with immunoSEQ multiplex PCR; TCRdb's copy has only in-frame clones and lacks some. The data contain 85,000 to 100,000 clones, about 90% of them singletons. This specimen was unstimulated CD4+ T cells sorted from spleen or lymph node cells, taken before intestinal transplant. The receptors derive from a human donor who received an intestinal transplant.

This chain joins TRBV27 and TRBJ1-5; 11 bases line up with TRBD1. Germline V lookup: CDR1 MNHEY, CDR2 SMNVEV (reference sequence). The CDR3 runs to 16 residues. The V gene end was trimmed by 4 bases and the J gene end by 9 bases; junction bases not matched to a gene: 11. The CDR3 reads CASSSDRGLHPRPQHF. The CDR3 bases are TGTGCCAGCAGTTCGGACAGGGGGCTCCACCCAAGGCCCCAGCATTTT.

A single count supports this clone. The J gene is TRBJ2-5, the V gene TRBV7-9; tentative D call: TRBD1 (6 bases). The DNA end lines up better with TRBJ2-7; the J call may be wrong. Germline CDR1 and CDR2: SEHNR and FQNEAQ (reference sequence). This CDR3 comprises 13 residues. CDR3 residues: CASSSRDNYEQYF. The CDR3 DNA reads TGTGCCAGCAGCTCCCGGGACAACTACGAGCAGTACTTC.

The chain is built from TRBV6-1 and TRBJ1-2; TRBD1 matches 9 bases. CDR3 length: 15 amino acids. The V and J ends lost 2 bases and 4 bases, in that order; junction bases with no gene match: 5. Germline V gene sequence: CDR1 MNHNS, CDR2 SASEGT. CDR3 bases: TGTGCCAGCAGTGAACCGGGACAGGGCGCCTATGGCTACACCTTC. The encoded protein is CASSEPGQGAYGYTF.

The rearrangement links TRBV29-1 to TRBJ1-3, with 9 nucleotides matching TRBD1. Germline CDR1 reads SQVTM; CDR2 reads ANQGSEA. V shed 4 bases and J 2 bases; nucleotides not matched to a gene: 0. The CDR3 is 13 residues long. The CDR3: CSVGTGAGNTIYF. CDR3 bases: TGCAGCGTTGGGACAGGGGCTGGAAACACCATATATTTT.

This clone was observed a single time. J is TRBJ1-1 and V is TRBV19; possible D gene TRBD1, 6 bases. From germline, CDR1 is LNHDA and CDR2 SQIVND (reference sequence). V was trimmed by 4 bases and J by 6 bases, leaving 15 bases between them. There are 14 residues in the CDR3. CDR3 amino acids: CASSTQGRSAEAFF. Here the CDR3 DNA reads TGTGCCAGTAGTACTCAGGGGCGCTCCGCTGAAGCTTTCTTT.

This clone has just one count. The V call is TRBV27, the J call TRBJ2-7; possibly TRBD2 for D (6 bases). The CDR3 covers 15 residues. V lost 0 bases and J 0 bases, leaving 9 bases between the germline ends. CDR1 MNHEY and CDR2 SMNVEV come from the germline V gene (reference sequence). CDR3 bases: TGTGCCAGCAGTTTATCGGTGGGAGGCTCCTACGAGCAGTACTTC. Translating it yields CASSLSVGGSYEQYF.

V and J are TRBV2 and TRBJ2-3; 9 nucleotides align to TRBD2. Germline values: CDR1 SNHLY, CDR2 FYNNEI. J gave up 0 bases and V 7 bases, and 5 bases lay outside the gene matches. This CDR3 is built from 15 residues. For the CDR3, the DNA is TGTGCCAGCACAATAGCGGGGGCCAGCACAGATACGCAGTATTTT. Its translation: CASTIAGASTDTQYF.

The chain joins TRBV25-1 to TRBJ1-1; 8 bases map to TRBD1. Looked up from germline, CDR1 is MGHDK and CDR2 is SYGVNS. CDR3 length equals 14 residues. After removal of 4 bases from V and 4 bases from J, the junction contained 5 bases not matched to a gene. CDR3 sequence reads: CASSVDRASTEAFF. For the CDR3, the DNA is TGTGCCAGCAGTGTGGACAGGGCGAGCACTGAAGCTTTCTTT.

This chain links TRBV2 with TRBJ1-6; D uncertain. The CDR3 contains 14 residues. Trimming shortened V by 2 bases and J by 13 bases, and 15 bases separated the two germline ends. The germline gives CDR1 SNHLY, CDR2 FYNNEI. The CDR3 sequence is CASSEYPGGYPLHF. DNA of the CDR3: TGTGCCAGCAGTGAATACCCAGGCGGGTACCCCCTCCACTTT.

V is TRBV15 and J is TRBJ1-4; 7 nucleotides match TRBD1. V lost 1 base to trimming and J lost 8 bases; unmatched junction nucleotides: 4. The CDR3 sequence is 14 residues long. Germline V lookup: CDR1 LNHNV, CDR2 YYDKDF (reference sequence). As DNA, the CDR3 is TGTGCCACCAGCAGAGGACAGGGACCCGAAAAACTGTTTTTT. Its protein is CATSRGQGPEKLFF.

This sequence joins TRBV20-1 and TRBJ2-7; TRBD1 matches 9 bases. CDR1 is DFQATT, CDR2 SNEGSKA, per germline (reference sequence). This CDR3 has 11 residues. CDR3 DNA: TGCAGCGGAAACAGGGGGCACGAGCAGTACTTC. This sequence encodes CSGNRGHEQYF.

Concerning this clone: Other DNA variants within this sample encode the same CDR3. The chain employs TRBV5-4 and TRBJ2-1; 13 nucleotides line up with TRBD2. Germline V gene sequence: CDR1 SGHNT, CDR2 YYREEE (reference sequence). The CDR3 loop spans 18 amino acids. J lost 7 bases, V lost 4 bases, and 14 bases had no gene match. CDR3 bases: TGTGCCAGCAGCCTAAACCCCCAACTAGCGGGGGGGGGAAATGAGCAGTTCTTC. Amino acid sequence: CASSLNPQLAGGGNEQFF. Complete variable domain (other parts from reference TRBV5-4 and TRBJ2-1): ETGVTQSPTHLIKTRGQQVTLRCSSQSGHNTVSWYQQALGQGPQFIFQYYREEENGRGNFPPRFSGLQFPNYSSELNVNALELDDSALYLCASSLNPQLAGGGNEQFFGPGTRLTVL.

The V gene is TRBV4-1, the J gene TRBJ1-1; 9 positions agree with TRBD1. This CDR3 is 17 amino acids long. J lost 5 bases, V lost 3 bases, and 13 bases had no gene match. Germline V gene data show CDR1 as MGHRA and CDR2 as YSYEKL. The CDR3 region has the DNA TGCGCCAGCAGCCAGGTACAGGGGGCAACGGGTAGGACTGAAGCTTTCTTT. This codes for CASSQVQGATGRTEAFF.

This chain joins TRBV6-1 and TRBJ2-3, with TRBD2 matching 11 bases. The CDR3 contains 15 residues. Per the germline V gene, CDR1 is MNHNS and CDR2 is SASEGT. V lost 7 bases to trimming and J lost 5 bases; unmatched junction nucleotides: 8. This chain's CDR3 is CASIPTSGGLDTQYF. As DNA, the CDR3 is TGTGCCAGCATTCCCACTAGCGGGGGATTAGATACGCAGTATTTT.

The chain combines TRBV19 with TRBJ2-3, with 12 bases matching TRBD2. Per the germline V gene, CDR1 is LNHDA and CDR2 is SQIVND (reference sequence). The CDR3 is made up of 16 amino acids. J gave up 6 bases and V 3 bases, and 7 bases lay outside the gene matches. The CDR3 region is CASSMAPSGGVDTQYF. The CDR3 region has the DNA TGTGCCAGTAGTATGGCCCCTAGCGGGGGGGTGGATACGCAGTATTTT.

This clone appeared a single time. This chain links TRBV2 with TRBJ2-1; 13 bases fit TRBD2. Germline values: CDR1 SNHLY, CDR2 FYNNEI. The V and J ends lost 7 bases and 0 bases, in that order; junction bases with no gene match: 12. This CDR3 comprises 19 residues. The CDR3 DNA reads TGTGCCAGCACGGAGACTAGCGGGGGGCTTCGGAGCTCCTACAATGAGCAGTTCTTC. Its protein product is CASTETSGGLRSSYNEQFF.

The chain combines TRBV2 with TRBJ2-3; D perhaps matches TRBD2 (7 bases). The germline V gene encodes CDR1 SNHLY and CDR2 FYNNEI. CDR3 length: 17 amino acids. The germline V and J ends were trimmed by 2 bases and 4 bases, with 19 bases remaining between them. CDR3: CASSERSRGRGADTQYF. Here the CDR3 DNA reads TGTGCCAGCAGTGAAAGATCGCGGGGGCGTGGGGCAGATACGCAGTATTTT.

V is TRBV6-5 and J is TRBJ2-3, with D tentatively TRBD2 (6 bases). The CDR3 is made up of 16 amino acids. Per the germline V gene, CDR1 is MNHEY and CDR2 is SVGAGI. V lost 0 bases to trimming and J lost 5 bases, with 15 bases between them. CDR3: CASSYSGGPVGDTQYF. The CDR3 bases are TGTGCCAGCAGTTACTCTGGAGGGCCGGTGGGAGATACGCAGTATTTT.

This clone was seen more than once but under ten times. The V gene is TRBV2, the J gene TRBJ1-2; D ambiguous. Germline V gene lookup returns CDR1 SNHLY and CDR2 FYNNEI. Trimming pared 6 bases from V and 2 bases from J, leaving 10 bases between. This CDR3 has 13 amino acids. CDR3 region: CASSQAGNYGYTF. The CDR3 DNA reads TGTGCCAGCAGCCAGGCAGGAAACTATGGCTACACCTTC.

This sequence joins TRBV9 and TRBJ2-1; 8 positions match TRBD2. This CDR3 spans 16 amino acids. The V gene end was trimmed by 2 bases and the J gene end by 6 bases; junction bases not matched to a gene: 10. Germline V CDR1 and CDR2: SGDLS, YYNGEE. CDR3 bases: TGTGCCAGCAGCGTGTTGGGCGGGGGGCCGAGCAATGAGCAGTTCTTC. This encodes CASSVLGGGPSNEQFF. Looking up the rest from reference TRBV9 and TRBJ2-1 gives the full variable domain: DSGVTQTPKHLITATGQRVTLRCSPRSGDLSVYWYQQSLDQGLQFLIQYYNGEERAKGNILERFSAQQFPDLHSELNLSSLELGDSALYFCASSVLGGGPSNEQFFGPGTRLTVL.

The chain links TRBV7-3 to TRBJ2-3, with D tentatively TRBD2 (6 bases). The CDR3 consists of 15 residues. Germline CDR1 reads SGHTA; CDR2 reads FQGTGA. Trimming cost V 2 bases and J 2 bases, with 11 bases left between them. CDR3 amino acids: CASSLFAGNTDTQYF. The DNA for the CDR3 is TGTGCCAGCAGCTTATTTGCGGGGAACACAGATACGCAGTATTTT.

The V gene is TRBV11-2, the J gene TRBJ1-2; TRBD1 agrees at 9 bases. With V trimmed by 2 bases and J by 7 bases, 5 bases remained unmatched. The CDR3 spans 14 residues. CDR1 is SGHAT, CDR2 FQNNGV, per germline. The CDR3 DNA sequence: TGTGCCAGCAGCTTAACAGGGGGCCCTTTTGGCTACACCTTC. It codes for CASSLTGGPFGYTF.

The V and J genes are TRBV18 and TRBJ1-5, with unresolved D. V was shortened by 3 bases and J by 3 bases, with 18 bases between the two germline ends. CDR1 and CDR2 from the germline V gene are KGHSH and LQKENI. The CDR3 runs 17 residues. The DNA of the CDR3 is TGTGCCAGCTCACCGCGGGGAGGAGGGCAAAACAATCAGCCCCAGCATTTT. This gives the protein CASSPRGGGQNNQPQHF.

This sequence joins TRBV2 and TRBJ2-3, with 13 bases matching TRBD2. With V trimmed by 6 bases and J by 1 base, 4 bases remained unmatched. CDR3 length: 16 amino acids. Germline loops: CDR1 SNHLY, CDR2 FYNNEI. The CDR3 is CASRDGLAGGTDTQYF. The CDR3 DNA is TGTGCCAGCAGGGACGGACTAGCGGGGGGCACAGATACGCAGTATTTT.

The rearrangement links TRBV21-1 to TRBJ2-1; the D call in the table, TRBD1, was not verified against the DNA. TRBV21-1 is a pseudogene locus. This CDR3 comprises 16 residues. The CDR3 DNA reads TGTGCCAGCAGCAAAGAACAGGGACAGGGGTTTAAGGGGCAGTTCTTC. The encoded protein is CASSKEQGQGFKGQFF.

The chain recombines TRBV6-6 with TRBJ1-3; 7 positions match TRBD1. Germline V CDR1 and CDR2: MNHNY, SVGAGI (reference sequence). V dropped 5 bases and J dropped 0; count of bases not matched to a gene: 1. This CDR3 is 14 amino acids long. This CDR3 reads CASSRTGSGNTIYF. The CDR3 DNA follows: TGTGCCAGCAGTCGGACAGGCTCTGGAAACACCATATATTTT.

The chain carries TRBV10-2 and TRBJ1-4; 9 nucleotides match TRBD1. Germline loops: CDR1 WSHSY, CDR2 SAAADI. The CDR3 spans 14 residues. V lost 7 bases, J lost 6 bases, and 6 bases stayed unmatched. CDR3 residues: CASTRDRVDEKLFF. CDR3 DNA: TGCGCCAGCACAAGGGACAGGGTGGATGAAAAACTGTTTTTT.

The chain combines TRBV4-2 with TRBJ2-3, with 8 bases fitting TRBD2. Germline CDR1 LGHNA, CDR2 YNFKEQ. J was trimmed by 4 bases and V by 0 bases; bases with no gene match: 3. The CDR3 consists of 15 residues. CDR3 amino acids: CASSQEPSGSDTQYF. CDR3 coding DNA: TGTGCCAGCAGCCAAGAACCTAGCGGGTCAGATACGCAGTATTTT.

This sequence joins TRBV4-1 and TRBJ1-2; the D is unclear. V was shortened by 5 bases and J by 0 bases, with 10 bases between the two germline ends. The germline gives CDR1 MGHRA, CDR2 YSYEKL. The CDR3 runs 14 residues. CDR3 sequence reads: CASSSSGSNYGYTF. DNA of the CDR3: TGCGCCAGCAGCAGCAGCGGATCTAACTATGGCTACACCTTC.

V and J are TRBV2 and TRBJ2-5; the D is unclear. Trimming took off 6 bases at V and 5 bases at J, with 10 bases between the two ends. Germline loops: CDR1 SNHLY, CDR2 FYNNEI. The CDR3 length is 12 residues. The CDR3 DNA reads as TGTGCCAGCAGACTTAGTAGCGAGACCCAGTACTTC. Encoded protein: CASRLSSETQYF.

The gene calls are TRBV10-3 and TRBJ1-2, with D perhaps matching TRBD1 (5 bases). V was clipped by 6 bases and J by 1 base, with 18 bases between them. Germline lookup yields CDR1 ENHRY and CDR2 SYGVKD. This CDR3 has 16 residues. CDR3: CAISPDRQQFNYGYTF. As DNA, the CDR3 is TGTGCCATCAGCCCTGACAGACAGCAGTTTAACTATGGCTACACCTTC.

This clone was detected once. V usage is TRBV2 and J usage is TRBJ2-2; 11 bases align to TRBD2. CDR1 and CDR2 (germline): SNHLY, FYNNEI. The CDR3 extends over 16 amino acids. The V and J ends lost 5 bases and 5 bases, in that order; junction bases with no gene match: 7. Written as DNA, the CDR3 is TGTGCCAGCAGTCCTTTAGCGGGGGGGCTTACCGGGGAGCTGTTTTTT. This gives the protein CASSPLAGGLTGELFF.